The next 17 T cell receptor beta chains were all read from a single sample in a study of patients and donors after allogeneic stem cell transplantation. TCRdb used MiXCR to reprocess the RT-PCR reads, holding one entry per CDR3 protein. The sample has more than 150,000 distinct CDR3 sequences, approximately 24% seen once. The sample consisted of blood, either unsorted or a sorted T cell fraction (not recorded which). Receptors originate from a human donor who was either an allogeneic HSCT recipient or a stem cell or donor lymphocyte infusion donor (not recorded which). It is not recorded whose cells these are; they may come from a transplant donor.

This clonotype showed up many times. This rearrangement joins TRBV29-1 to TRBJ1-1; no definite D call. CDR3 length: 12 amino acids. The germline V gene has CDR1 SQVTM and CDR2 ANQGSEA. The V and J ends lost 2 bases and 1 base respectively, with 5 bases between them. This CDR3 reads CSVEHRNTEAFF. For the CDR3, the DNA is TGCAGCGTTGAACACCGGAACACTGAAGCTTTCTTT.

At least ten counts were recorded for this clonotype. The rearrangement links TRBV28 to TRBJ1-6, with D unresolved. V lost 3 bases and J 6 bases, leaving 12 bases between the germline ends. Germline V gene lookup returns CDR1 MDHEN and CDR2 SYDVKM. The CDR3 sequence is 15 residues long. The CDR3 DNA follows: TGTGCCAGCAGTTTGGTGACGGAGGGTAATTCACCCCTCCACTTT. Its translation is CASSLVTEGNSPLHF.

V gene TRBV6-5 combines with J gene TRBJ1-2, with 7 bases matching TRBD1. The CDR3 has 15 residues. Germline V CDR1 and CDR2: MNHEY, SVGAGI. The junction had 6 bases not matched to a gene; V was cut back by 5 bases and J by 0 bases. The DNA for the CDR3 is TGTGCCAGCAGTGGCCGGGACAGTCCTAACTATGGCTACACCTTC. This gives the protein CASSGRDSPNYGYTF.

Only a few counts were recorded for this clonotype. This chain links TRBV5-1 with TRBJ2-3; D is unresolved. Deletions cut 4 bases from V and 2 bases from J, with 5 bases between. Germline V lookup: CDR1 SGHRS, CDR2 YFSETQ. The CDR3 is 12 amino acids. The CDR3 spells CASSQYTDTQYF. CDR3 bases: TGCGCCAGCAGCCAATACACAGATACGCAGTATTTT.

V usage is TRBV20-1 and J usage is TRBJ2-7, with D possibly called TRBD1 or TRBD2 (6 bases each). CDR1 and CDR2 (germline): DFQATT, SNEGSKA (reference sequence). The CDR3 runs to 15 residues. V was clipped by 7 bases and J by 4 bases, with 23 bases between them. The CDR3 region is CSVPGGGSKLYEQYF. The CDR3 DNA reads TGCAGTGTACCCGGAGGGGGGAGCAAGCTTTACGAGCAGTACTTC.

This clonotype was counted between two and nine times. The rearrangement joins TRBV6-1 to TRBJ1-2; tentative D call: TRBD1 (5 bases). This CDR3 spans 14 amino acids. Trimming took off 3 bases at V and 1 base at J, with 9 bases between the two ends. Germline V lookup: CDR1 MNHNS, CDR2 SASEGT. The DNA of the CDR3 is TGTGCCAGCAGTGAGGGACCGCTTAACTATGGCTACACCTTC. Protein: CASSEGPLNYGYTF.

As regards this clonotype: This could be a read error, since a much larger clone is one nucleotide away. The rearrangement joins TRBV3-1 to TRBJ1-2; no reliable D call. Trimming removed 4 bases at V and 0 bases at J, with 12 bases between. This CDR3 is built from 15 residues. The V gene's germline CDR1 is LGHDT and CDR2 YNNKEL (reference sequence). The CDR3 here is CASSPHNRPNYGYTF. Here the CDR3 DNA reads TGTGCCAGCAGCCCCCATAACAGACCTAACTATGGCTACACCTTC.

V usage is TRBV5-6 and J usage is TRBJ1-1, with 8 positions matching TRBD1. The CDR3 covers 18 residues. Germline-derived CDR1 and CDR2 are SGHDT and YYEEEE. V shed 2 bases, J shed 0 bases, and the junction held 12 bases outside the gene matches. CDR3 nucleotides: TGTGCCAGCAGCTTCCCGGGGATGACAGGGGAGGTGAACACTGAAGCTTTCTTT. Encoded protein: CASSFPGMTGEVNTEAFF.

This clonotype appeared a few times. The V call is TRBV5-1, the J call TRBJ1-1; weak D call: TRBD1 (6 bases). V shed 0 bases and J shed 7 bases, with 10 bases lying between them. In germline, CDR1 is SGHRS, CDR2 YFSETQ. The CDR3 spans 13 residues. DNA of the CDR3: TGCGCCAGCAGCTTGGCAGGGGAAATTGAAGCTTTCTTT. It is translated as CASSLAGEIEAFF.

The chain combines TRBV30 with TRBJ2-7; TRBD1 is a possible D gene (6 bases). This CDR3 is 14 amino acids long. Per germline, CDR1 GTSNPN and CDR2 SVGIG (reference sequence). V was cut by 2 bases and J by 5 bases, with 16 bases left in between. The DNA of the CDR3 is TGTGCCTGGAGTCTCCAGGGGTTGAGGGACGAGCAGTACTTC. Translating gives CAWSLQGLRDEQYF.

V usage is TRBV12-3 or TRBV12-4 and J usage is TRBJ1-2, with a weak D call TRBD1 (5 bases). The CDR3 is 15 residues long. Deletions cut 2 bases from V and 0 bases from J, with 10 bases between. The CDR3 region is CASSLSGRANYGYTF. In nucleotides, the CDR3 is TGTGCCAGCAGTTTAAGCGGCAGGGCTAACTATGGCTACACCTTC.

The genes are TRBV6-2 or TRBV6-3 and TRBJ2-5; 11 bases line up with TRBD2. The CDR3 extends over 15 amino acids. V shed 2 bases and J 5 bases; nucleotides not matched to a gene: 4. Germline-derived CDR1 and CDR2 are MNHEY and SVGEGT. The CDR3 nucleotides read TGTGCCAGCAGTTACGTACTAGCGGGAGCTGAGACCCAGTACTTC. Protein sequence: CASSYVLAGAETQYF.

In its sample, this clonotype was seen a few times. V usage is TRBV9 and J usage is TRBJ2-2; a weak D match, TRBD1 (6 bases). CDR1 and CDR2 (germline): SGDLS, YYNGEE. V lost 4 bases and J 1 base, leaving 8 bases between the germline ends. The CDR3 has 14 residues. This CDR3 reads CASSPGQNTGELFF. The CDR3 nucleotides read TGTGCCAGCAGCCCGGGACAGAACACCGGGGAGCTGTTTTTT.

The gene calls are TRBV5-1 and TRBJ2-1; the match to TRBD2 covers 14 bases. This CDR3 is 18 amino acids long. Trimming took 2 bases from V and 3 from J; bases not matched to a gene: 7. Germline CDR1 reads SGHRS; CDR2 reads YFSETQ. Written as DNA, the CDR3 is TGCGCCAGCAGCTTAGGGCCGGGACTAGCGGGGGACTACAATGAGCAGTTCTTC. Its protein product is CASSLGPGLAGDYNEQFF.

The CDR3 bases are TGTGCCAGCAGCCGAAGCCTCGGGCCCCAGCATTTT. Its protein is CASSRSLGPQHF. The V call is TRBV7-2, the J call TRBJ1-5; D unclear. This CDR3 contains 12 residues. The germline V gene has CDR1 SGHTA and CDR2 FQGNSA. V lost 5 bases to trimming and J lost 9 bases, with 11 bases between them. The variable domain in full, completed from reference TRBV7-2 and TRBJ1-5, reads GAGVSQSPSNKVTEKGKDVELRCDPISGHTALYWYRQSLGQGLEFLIYFQGNSAPDKSGLPSDRFSAERTGGSVSTLTIQRTQQEDSAVYLCASSRSLGPQHFGDGTRLSIL.

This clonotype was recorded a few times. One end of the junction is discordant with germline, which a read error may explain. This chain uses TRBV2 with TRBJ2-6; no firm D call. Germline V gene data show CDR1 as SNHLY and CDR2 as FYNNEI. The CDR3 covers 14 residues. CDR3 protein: CASREGTGANVLTF. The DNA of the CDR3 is TGTGCCAGCAGGGAAGGTACCGGGGCCAACGTCCTGACTTTC.

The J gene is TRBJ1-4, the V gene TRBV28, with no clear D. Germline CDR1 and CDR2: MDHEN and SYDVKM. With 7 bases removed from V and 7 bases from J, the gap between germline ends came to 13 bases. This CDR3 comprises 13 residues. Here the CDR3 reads CASNPGVSEKLFF. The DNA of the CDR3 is TGTGCCAGCAATCCGGGCGTGAGTGAAAAACTGTTTTTT.